The 24 T cell receptor beta chains given below trace back to one sample, sequenced in a study of cytomegalovirus exposure and HLA in healthy donors. In the PCR, 60 Vbeta and 13 Jbeta primers were used. The data were produced by immunoSEQ multiplex PCR, yet TCRdb's version contains in-frame clones alone and is incomplete. The top ten hold around 15% of the sample, which has 120,000 or so clones, over 65% seen once. Sequenced input: PBMCs. These receptors all come from a man aged 30-40 years in good health and CMV-seropositive.

The chain is built from TRBV4-3 and TRBJ1-1; D is possibly TRBD1 (5 bases). CDR3 length: 17 amino acids. CDR1 is LGHNA, CDR2 YSLEER, per germline. Trimming cost V 3 bases and J 1 base, with 18 bases left between them. The CDR3 DNA is TGCGCCAGCAGCCACTTGGGGGGAGGGGTGGGGAACACTGAAGCTTTCTTT. It codes for CASSHLGGGVGNTEAFF.

The chain carries TRBV27 and TRBJ2-7, with 10 bases fitting TRBD1. The V and J ends lost 2 bases and 2 bases, in that order; junction bases with no gene match: 3. Per the germline V gene, CDR1 is MNHEY and CDR2 is SMNVEV (reference sequence). The CDR3 is made up of 15 amino acids. As DNA, the CDR3 is TGTGCCAGCAGTTTAGCGACAGGGGGCACCTACGAGCAGTACTTC. Translating it yields CASSLATGGTYEQYF.

The CDR3, as DNA: TGTGCCAGCAGCGTAGCTACCGTGGGGACAGGAAACACCGGGGAGCTGTTTTTT. Translating it yields CASSVATVGTGNTGELFF. J is TRBJ2-2 and V is TRBV9; TRBD1 aligns across 8 bases. CDR3 length: 18 residues. Germline-derived CDR1 and CDR2 are SGDLS and YYNGEE. Trimming cost V 0 bases and J 2 bases; bases outside gene matches: 9.

The chain couples TRBV19 to TRBJ2-1, with TRBD1 matching over 7 bases. Per the germline V gene, CDR1 is LNHDA and CDR2 is SQIVND (reference sequence). This CDR3 has 16 residues. Losses at the gene ends were 3 bases for V and 2 bases for J; bases not matched to a gene: 7. For the CDR3, the DNA is TGTGCCAGTAGTATTGGCTACAGGGGTACCTACAATGAGCAGTTCTTC. Translated: CASSIGYRGTYNEQFF.

The chain uses TRBV11-2 and TRBJ1-2; 10 bases match TRBD1. Germline V gives CDR1 SGHAT, CDR2 FQNNGV. CDR3 size: 15 residues. V was pared by 1 base and J by 6 bases, with 5 bases of the junction left unmatched. CDR3 sequence: CASSLGGQGLNGYTF. The CDR3, as DNA: TGTGCCAGCAGCTTAGGGGGACAGGGGCTGAATGGCTACACCTTC.

The V and J genes are TRBV6-5 and TRBJ2-7; 12 bases align to TRBD1. Germline V lookup: CDR1 MNHEY, CDR2 SVGAGI. The CDR3 is 15 residues long. V shed 6 bases, J shed 3 bases, and the junction held 6 bases outside the gene matches. The CDR3 coding sequence is TGTGCCAGCAGCACCCGGGACAGGGGGCACTACGAGCAGTACTTC. Its translation is CASSTRDRGHYEQYF.

The chain has TRBV6-5 and TRBJ1-1; weak D call: TRBD1 (5 bases). Trimming took 4 bases from V and 7 from J, leaving 7 bases between them. Germline CDR1 and CDR2: MNHEY and SVGAGI. The CDR3 runs to 11 residues. CDR3 protein: CASSWGVEAFF. CDR3 coding DNA: TGTGCCAGCAGTTGGGGGGTTGAAGCTTTCTTT.

Of note for this clone: Additional DNA sequences in this sample encode the identical CDR3. The chain links TRBV6-1 to TRBJ1-4; 8 nucleotides align to TRBD1. Germline CDR1 reads MNHNS; CDR2 reads SASEGT. This CDR3 region has 15 residues. The trim removed 4 bases at V and 8 bases at J, leaving 9 bases unmatched. The CDR3 region is CASSAVTGENEKLFF. CDR3 sequence (DNA): TGTGCCAGCAGTGCGGTGACAGGGGAGAACGAAAAACTGTTTTTT.

The rearrangement links TRBV7-9 to TRBJ1-1; D gene unclear. Germline CDR1 is SEHNR and CDR2 is FQNEAQ (reference sequence). V was pared by 1 base and J by 5 bases, with 8 bases between. The CDR3 is 13 residues long. CDR3: CASSLGQATEAFF. In DNA, the CDR3 is TGTGCCAGCAGCTTAGGGCAGGCAACTGAAGCTTTCTTT. Filled out from reference TRBV7-9 and TRBJ1-1, the complete variable domain reads DTGVSQNPRHKITKRGQNVTFRCDPISEHNRLYWYRQTLGQGPEFLTYFQNEAQLEKSRLLSDRFSAERPKGSFSTLEIQRTEQGDSAMYLCASSLGQATEAFFGQGTRLTVV.

This clone was detected a few times. This chain uses TRBV6-4 with TRBJ2-1; a weak D match, TRBD2 (7 bases). The CDR3 totals 15 residues. From germline, CDR1 is MRHNA and CDR2 SNTAGT. Trimming removed 4 bases from V and 7 bases from J, with 17 bases in between. The CDR3 coding sequence is TGTGCCAGCAGTGCCAATGGGGGGGCGGGGAATGAGCAGTTCTTC. Translated: CASSANGGAGNEQFF.

This chain links TRBV2 with TRBJ1-5; no firm D call. The length of the CDR3 is 13 residues. V was shortened by 4 bases and J by 1 base, with 5 bases between the two germline ends. Germline V gives CDR1 SNHLY, CDR2 FYNNEI. The DNA of the CDR3 is TGTGCCAGCAGTGTCGGGAGCAATCAGCCCCAGCATTTT. Translation: CASSVGSNQPQHF.

The chain combines TRBV19 with TRBJ2-2, with D possibly being TRBD2 (6 bases). The CDR3 has 17 residues. Trimming shortened V by 1 base and J by 4 bases, and 16 bases separated the two germline ends. Germline V gene lookup returns CDR1 LNHDA and CDR2 SQIVND (reference sequence). DNA of the CDR3: TGTGCCAGTAGTATAGTTCGGCGGGGCTTTGTCACCGGGGAGCTGTTTTTT. This gives the protein CASSIVRRGFVTGELFF.

V and J are TRBV6-1 and TRBJ2-7; possible D gene TRBD1, 6 bases. Trimming left V 3 bases short and J 0 bases short, with 9 bases between. The germline V gene has CDR1 MNHNS and CDR2 SASEGT. The CDR3 contains 14 residues. The CDR3 DNA is TGTGCCAGCAGTGATCAGGGGAGCTCCTACGAGCAGTACTTC. This codes for CASSDQGSSYEQYF.

The chain uses TRBV7-9 and TRBJ2-7; 12 bases are shared with TRBD1. With V trimmed by 5 bases and J by 4 bases, 9 bases remained unmatched. CDR3 size: 16 residues. Germline V gene data show CDR1 as SEHNR and CDR2 as FQNEAQ (reference sequence). The CDR3 protein is CASSRAGTGGRYEQYF. Written as DNA, the CDR3 is TGTGCCAGCAGCCGCGCCGGGACAGGGGGCAGGTACGAGCAGTACTTC.

The chain uses TRBV6-5 and TRBJ2-5; TRBD2 matches 8 bases. The ends lost 6 bases at V and 12 bases at J; junction bases unmatched: 9. The CDR3 sequence is 12 residues long. CDR1 and CDR2 from the germline V gene are MNHEY and SVGAGI. The CDR3 reads CASRNPGGIKYF. The CDR3 coding sequence is TGTGCCAGCAGAAACCCGGGGGGGATCAAGTACTTC.

The chain has TRBV9 and TRBJ2-7, with D possibly TRBD1 on 6 matching bases. The germline V gene encodes CDR1 SGDLS and CDR2 YYNGEE. With 3 bases removed from V and 4 bases from J, the gap between germline ends came to 14 bases. The CDR3 has 14 amino acids. The chain's CDR3 is CASSARQDGYEQYF. DNA of the CDR3: TGTGCCAGCAGCGCCCGACAGGATGGATACGAGCAGTACTTC.

V is TRBV28 and J is TRBJ1-6; D is possibly TRBD1 (6 bases). The CDR3 runs to 15 residues. Germline CDR1 and CDR2: MDHEN and SYDVKM. The germline V and J ends were trimmed by 5 bases and 4 bases, with 12 bases remaining between them. This CDR3 is CASSVDSFYNSPLHF. CDR3 bases: TGTGCCAGCAGTGTGGACAGCTTTTATAATTCACCCCTCCACTTT.

The chain has TRBV5-4 and TRBJ2-7; 8 bases fit TRBD1. The germline CDR1 and CDR2 sequences are SGHNT and YYREEE (reference sequence). Germline trimming cut 3 bases from V and 3 bases from J; bases unmatched to any gene: 5. This CDR3 contains 14 residues. The CDR3 loop is CASSSPGQDYEQYF. The CDR3 DNA is TGTGCCAGCAGCTCTCCGGGACAGGACTACGAGCAGTACTTC.

The chain has TRBV4-3 and TRBJ2-1; D unresolved. The CDR3 sequence is 16 residues long. Germline-derived CDR1 and CDR2 are LGHNA and YSLEER. V dropped 0 bases and J dropped 10 bases, with 19 bases sitting between them. The CDR3 nucleotides read TGCGCCAGCAGCCAAGACGTAGACGGATCCACCGGGGAGCAGTTCTTC. Translation: CASSQDVDGSTGEQFF.

The rearrangement links TRBV5-6 to TRBJ1-2; possible D gene TRBD1, 6 bases. Trimming left V 2 bases short and J 4 bases short, with 12 bases between. CDR3 length: 14 residues. The V gene's germline CDR1 is SGHDT and CDR2 YYEEEE. The CDR3 coding sequence is TGTGCCAGCAGCTTATCTGGGACACCCTATGGCTACACCTTC. Protein sequence: CASSLSGTPYGYTF.

About this clone itself: Other DNA sequences in the same sample also yield this CDR3. J is TRBJ2-4 and V is TRBV2; 9 nucleotides align to TRBD1. The CDR3 loop spans 15 amino acids. After removal of 9 bases from V and 3 bases from J, the junction contained 9 bases not matched to a gene. Germline V gives CDR1 SNHLY, CDR2 FYNNEI. The CDR3 DNA follows: TGTGCCAGTAGAGGGGACAGGGCACTCAAAAACATTCAGTACTTC. As protein: CASRGDRALKNIQYF.

This clone was seen a few times. The chain carries TRBV27 and TRBJ2-1; 10 positions match TRBD1. This CDR3 contains 14 residues. V lost 6 bases to trimming and J lost 2 bases; unmatched junction nucleotides: 1. The germline V gene encodes CDR1 MNHEY and CDR2 SMNVEV (reference sequence). The CDR3 coding sequence is TGTGCCAGCAGGGGGACAGGGGCCTACAATGAGCAGTTCTTC. This gives the protein CASRGTGAYNEQFF.

This chain connects TRBV7-2 to TRBJ1-5; tentatively, D is TRBD1 (6 bases). This CDR3 region has 16 residues. From germline, CDR1 is SGHTA and CDR2 FQGNSA. With 2 bases removed from V and 3 bases from J, the gap between germline ends came to 14 bases. CDR3 protein: CASSLSHRVDNQPQHF. CDR3 DNA sequence: TGTGCCAGCAGCTTAAGTCACAGGGTAGACAATCAGCCCCAGCATTTT.

This clone showed up just a few times. The chain carries TRBV30 and TRBJ2-5; 9 nucleotides agree with TRBD2. The ends lost 1 base at V and 5 bases at J; junction bases unmatched: 2. Germline assignment: CDR1 GTSNPN and CDR2 SVGIG (reference sequence). The CDR3 runs to 13 residues. CDR3 sequence (DNA): TGTGCCTGGAGTGGCGGGGGGGCGGAGACCCAGTACTTC. Translation: CAWSGGGAETQYF.